A selection of T cell receptor beta chains follows, all from one sample in a study of control samples from healthy donors and cancer patients. Generated by immunoSEQ multiplex PCR, the TCRdb table keeps only in-frame clones and is missing some. Here the sample spans roughly 120,000 clones, more than 80% being singletons. Sequencing was performed on blood. Receptor source: a man between 50 and 59 years old in good health. The CDR3 runs from the conserved cysteine through the conserved F or W. D genes are given only for firm matches. Clone size, where shown, is once, few, many, or a class for clones that have expanded.

abundance,d_gene,j_gene,v_gene,CDR3aa,CDR3nt
once,.,TRBJ1-1,TRBV7-8,CASSLDRVANTEAFF,TGTGCCAGCAGCTTAGACAGGGTTGCGAACACTGAAGCTTTCTTT
once,.,TRBJ1-5,TRBV7-8,CASSLWRSKDSNQPQHF,TGTGCCAGCAGCTTATGGAGGTCAAAAGATAGCAATCAGCCCCAGCATTTT
.,.,TRBJ2-1,TRBV12-3/TRBV12-4,CASSLMSANEQFF,TGTGCCAGCAGTTTGATGTCAGCCAATGAGCAGTTCTTC
.,TRBD1,TRBJ1-4,TRBV2,CATTRDRGPGNEKLFF,TGTGCCACCACCCGGGACAGGGGGCCGGGTAATGAAAAACTGTTTTTT
.,.,TRBJ2-5,TRBV29-1,CSVESETQYF,TGCAGCGTTGAATCGGAGACCCAGTACTTC
.,.,TRBJ2-5,TRBV5-6,CASSLAGRDLQETQYF,TGTGCCAGCAGCTTGGCCGGCAGGGACCTTCAAGAGACCCAGTACTTC
.,TRBD1,TRBJ1-5,TRBV25-1,CASSDDRAAQPQHF,TGTGCCAGCAGTGACGACAGGGCAGCTCAGCCCCAGCATTTT
.,.,TRBJ1-1,TRBV19,CASIGVDTEAFF,TGTGCCAGTATCGGGGTTGATACTGAAGCTTTCTTT
.,.,TRBJ2-1,TRBV2,CASSDVGGGPYNEQFF,TGTGCCAGCAGTGATGTAGGCGGGGGCCCTTACAATGAGCAGTTCTTC
few,.,TRBJ1-5,TRBV30,CAWSVLGNQPQHF,TGTGCCTGGAGTGTTTTAGGGAATCAGCCCCAGCATTTT
.,TRBD1,TRBJ1-2,TRBV5-1,CASSLAGQGATNYGYTF,TGCGCCAGCAGCTTGGCGGGCCAGGGGGCCACAAACTATGGCTACACCTTC
.,.,TRBJ1-2,TRBV6-1,CASSEDLNYGYTF,TGTGCCAGCAGTGAAGACCTAAACTATGGCTACACCTTC
.,TRBD1,TRBJ1-5,TRBV6-6,CASSSGTGGNQPQHF,TGTGCCAGCAGTTCGGGAACAGGGGGCAATCAGCCCCAGCATTTT
.,.,TRBJ1-2,TRBV4-1,CASSQDLRAPYGYTF,TGCGCCAGCAGCCAAGATCTGCGGGCCCCCTATGGCTACACCTTC
.,.,TRBJ2-7,TRBV6-5,CASTPGLYEQYF,TGTGCCAGCACCCCTGGACTCTACGAGCAGTACTTC
few,.,TRBJ1-2,TRBV5-8,CASSLGGRLGYGYTF,TGTGCCAGCAGCTTGGGGGGAAGGCTGGGCTATGGCTACACCTTC
once,TRBD2,TRBJ2-2,TRBV11-3,CASSLGEGTNTGELFF,TGTGCCAGCAGCCTAGGGGAGGGGACGAACACCGGGGAGCTGTTTTTT
.,.,TRBJ2-7,TRBV19,CASSSEGASYEQYF,TGTGCCAGTAGTTCGGAGGGAGCCTCCTACGAGCAGTACTTC
.,.,TRBJ1-5,TRBV5-1,CASSPTTGLDQPQHF,TGCGCCAGCAGCCCGACCACAGGGTTGGATCAGCCCCAGCATTTT
.,TRBD1,TRBJ2-5,TRBV6-1,CASSEWPGGRETQYF,TGTGCCAGCAGTGAATGGCCAGGGGGCAGGGAGACCCAGTACTTC
.,.,TRBJ1-2,TRBV7-2,CASSLGGGWYGYTF,TGTGCCAGCAGCTTAGGCGGGGGGTGGTATGGCTACACCTTC
.,.,TRBJ1-1,TRBV29-1,CSVEGGMNTEAFF,TGCAGCGTTGAGGGGGGGATGAACACTGAAGCTTTCTTT
.,.,TRBJ1-4,TRBV6-5,CASSHGFSTNEKLFF,TGTGCCAGCAGCCACGGTTTTTCCACTAATGAAAAACTGTTTTTT
.,.,TRBJ1-2,TRBV5-1,CASSLTDAYGYTF,TGCGCCAGCAGCTTGACGGATGCCTATGGCTACACCTTC
once,.,TRBJ2-5,TRBV5-5,CASSLNSVSPTTQYF,TGTGCCAGCAGCTTAAATAGTGTCTCCCCCACAACCCAGTACTTC
.,TRBD1,TRBJ1-3,TRBV6-6,CASSQGTGLTHSGNTIYF,TGTGCCAGCAGTCAGGGGACAGGGTTAACTCACTCTGGAAACACCATATATTTT
few,.,TRBJ1-2,TRBV7-2,CASSFPRASGDYGYTF,TGTGCCAGCAGCTTCCCCCGGGCCTCCGGGGACTATGGCTACACCTTC
.,TRBD1,TRBJ2-7,TRBV3-1/TRBV3-2,CASSQAGGRGREQYF,TGTGCCAGCAGCCAAGCGGGTGGCAGGGGGCGGGAGCAGTACTTC
.,.,TRBJ1-5,TRBV30,CAWSQSGLSSGNQPQHF,TGTGCCTGGAGTCAATCGGGTTTGAGTAGTGGCAATCAGCCCCAGCATTTT
.,TRBD1,TRBJ1-2,TRBV6-5,CASRGQGSYGYTF,TGTGCCAGCAGGGGACAGGGGAGTTATGGCTACACCTTC
.,TRBD1,TRBJ1-1,TRBV30,CAWLPGQGKKTEAFF,TGTGCCTGGCTTCCGGGACAGGGGAAGAAGACTGAAGCTTTCTTT
.,.,TRBJ1-2,TRBV6-5,CASSYSTRGDGYTF,TGTGCCAGCAGTTACTCGACTCGGGGTGATGGCTACACCTTC